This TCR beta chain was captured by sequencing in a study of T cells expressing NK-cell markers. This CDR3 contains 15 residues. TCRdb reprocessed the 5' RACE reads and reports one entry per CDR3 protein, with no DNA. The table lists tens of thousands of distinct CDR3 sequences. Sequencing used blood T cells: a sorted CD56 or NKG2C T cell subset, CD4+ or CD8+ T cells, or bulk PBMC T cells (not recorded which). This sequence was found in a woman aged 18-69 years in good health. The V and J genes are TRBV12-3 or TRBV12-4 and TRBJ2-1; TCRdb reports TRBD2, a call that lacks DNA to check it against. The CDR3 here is CASSSRDYPYNEQFF.